Following are 7 T cell receptor beta chains from one sample sequenced in a study of cytomegalovirus exposure and HLA in healthy donors. With 60 Vbeta and 13 Jbeta primers, the PCR was carried out. TCRdb's table, derived via immunoSEQ multiplex PCR, lists solely in-frame clones and lacks some. The sample shows 70,000 to 95,000 clones, around 84% of them seen only once. The sequencing input was PBMCs. The receptor set was obtained from a man between 18 and 29 years old in good health and CMV-seronegative.

The rearrangement links TRBV10-1 to TRBJ1-1; D gene uncertain. The CDR3 extends over 12 amino acids. Trimming removed 6 bases from V and 8 bases from J, with 13 bases in between. The germline CDR1 and CDR2 sequences are WNHNN and SYGVQD (reference sequence). CDR3 amino acids: CASSRVAGEAFF. CDR3 DNA sequence: TGCGCCAGCAGCCGGGTAGCCGGGGAAGCTTTCTTT.

This clone appeared a few times. This sequence joins TRBV2 and TRBJ2-1, with D perhaps matching TRBD1 (6 bases). Germline V lookup: CDR1 SNHLY, CDR2 FYNNEI. This CDR3 contains 16 residues. Between the trimmed V and J ends, which lost 6 bases and 2 bases, there was a span of 17 bases. This chain's CDR3 is CASRDETGGAYNEQFF. The CDR3 region has the DNA TGTGCCAGCAGGGACGAGACAGGCGGAGCCTACAATGAGCAGTTCTTC.

This chain links TRBV7-9 with TRBJ2-3; D is possibly TRBD2 (6 bases). The CDR3 length is 15 residues. Per germline, CDR1 SEHNR and CDR2 FQNEAQ (reference sequence). The CDR3 reads CQPLRGRLSTDTQYF. CDR3 nucleotide sequence: TGTCAACCGCTTCGGGGGAGGTTGAGCACAGATACGCAGTATTTT.

The J gene is TRBJ1-5, the V gene TRBV18, with TRBD1 identical over 7 bases. This CDR3 has 17 residues. The V gene's germline CDR1 is KGHSH and CDR2 LQKENI. Germline trimming cut 4 bases from V and 0 bases from J; bases unmatched to any gene: 9. CDR3 loop: CASSLYTGEVSNQPQHF. CDR3 DNA: TGTGCCAGCTCACTTTATACAGGGGAGGTTAGCAATCAGCCCCAGCATTTT.

V and J are TRBV19 and TRBJ2-1, with D possibly being TRBD1 (5 bases). The CDR3 is 17 amino acids. V was clipped by 5 bases and J by 4 bases, with 21 bases between them. CDR1 is LNHDA, CDR2 SQIVND, per germline (reference sequence). The CDR3 region is CASSVKGRRVNYNEQFF. The CDR3 DNA reads as TGTGCCAGTAGTGTCAAGGGGCGCCGGGTTAATTACAATGAGCAGTTCTTC.

This chain joins TRBV4-1 and TRBJ1-5; maybe TRBD1 (5 bases). Trimming stripped 4 bases from V and 4 bases from J, with 11 bases between. Looked up from germline, CDR1 is MGHRA and CDR2 is YSYEKL. The CDR3 extends over 14 amino acids. The CDR3 reads CASSPQVNNQPQHF. The CDR3 nucleotides read TGCGCCAGCAGCCCACAGGTAAATAATCAGCCCCAGCATTTT.

Only a few counts were recorded for this clone. CDR3 region: CASSANRNYGYTF. CDR3 nucleotide sequence: TGTGCCAGCAGCGCTAACAGGAACTATGGCTACACCTTC. J is TRBJ1-2 and V is TRBV5-6, with a tentative D call TRBD1 (5 bases). There are 13 residues in the CDR3. V was pared by 4 bases and J by 2 bases, with 9 bases between. CDR1 and CDR2 from the germline V gene are SGHDT and YYEEEE. The complete variable domain, with remaining parts taken from reference TRBV5-6 and TRBJ1-2, reads DAGVTQSPTHLIKTRGQQVTLRCSPKSGHDTVSWYQQALGQGPQFIFQYYEEEERQRGNFPDRFSGHQFPNYSSELNVNALLLGDSALYLCASSANRNYGYTFGSGTRLTVV.